This entry lists 20 T cell receptor beta chains sequenced from one sample in a study of identifying expanded T cells in peripheral blood. Some clones are missing from TCRdb's copy, which holds only in-frame ones; the method was immunoSEQ multiplex PCR. The data hold 50,000 to 75,000 clones, with roughly four fifths observed a single time. The sample taken for sequencing was blood. The receptor set was obtained from a person aged 18 to 70 in good health.

The CDR3 here is CASSLDLGAGYGYTF. Here the CDR3 DNA reads TGTGCCAGCAGCTTAGATCTTGGGGCTGGGTATGGCTACACCTTC. The chain recombines TRBV11-2 with TRBJ1-2, with D possibly being TRBD1 (5 bases). The CDR3 contains 15 residues. V was clipped by 0 bases and J by 5 bases, with 13 bases between them. CDR1 and CDR2 from the germline V gene are SGHAT and FQNNGV.

The chain has TRBV27 and TRBJ2-1, with a weak D call TRBD2 (6 bases). Germline CDR1 and CDR2: MNHEY and SMNVEV (reference sequence). Trimming took 2 bases from V and 4 from J, leaving 15 bases between them. This CDR3 has 16 amino acids. The chain's CDR3 is CASSLRGLRGYNEQFF. In nucleotides, the CDR3 is TGTGCCAGCAGTTTAAGGGGACTCAGAGGATACAATGAGCAGTTCTTC.

CDR3 coding DNA: TGTGCCAGCAGCTTAGCTGGGGCCAACGTCCTGACTTTC. This sequence encodes CASSLAGANVLTF. The V gene is TRBV7-2, the J gene TRBJ2-6, with unresolved D. Trimming took off 0 bases at V and 3 bases at J, with 0 bases between the two ends. The CDR3 totals 13 residues. Germline V gene data show CDR1 as SGHTA and CDR2 as FQGNSA. Full variable domain (rest looked up from reference TRBV7-2 and TRBJ2-6): GAGVSQSPSNKVTEKGKDVELRCDPISGHTALYWYRQSLGQGLEFLIYFQGNSAPDKSGLPSDRFSAERTGGSVSTLTIQRTQQEDSAVYLCASSLAGANVLTFGAGSRLTVL.

The chain combines TRBV9 with TRBJ2-1; D is unresolved. Trimming shortened V by 4 bases and J by 2 bases, and 10 bases separated the two germline ends. Germline assignment: CDR1 SGDLS and CDR2 YYNGEE. The CDR3 is 14 residues long. The CDR3 sequence: CASSTRTTYNEQFF. The DNA of the CDR3 is TGTGCCAGCAGCACCCGGACCACCTACAATGAGCAGTTCTTC.

The V gene is TRBV5-4, the J gene TRBJ1-6; 7 nucleotides agree with TRBD1. There are 14 residues in the CDR3. The germline CDR1 and CDR2 sequences are SGHNT and YYREEE (reference sequence). With V trimmed by 5 bases and J by 6 bases, 5 bases remained unmatched. The CDR3 coding sequence is TGTGCCAGCAGGGAGACAGGGCCTAATTCACCCCTCCACTTT. This sequence encodes CASRETGPNSPLHF.

On this clone: At one boundary the junction diverges from the germline segment, which might be a read error. CDR3: CASSVGQGDYGYAF. The CDR3 DNA reads as TGTGCCAGCAGCGTAGGACAGGGGGACTATGGCTACGCCTTC. V is TRBV7-9 and J is TRBJ1-2; 10 bases match TRBD1. Germline lookup yields CDR1 SEHNR and CDR2 FQNEAQ (reference sequence). This CDR3 region has 14 residues.

This clone came up many times. This rearrangement joins TRBV7-3 to TRBJ2-1, with D perhaps TRBD2 (6 bases). The CDR3 runs 15 residues. The germline V gene has CDR1 SGHTA and CDR2 FQGTGA. As DNA, the CDR3 is TGTGACGCAAGCTCTAGCGTGAGGTCCTACAATGAGCAGTTCTTC. Encoded protein: CDASSSVRSYNEQFF.

The J gene is TRBJ2-1, the V gene TRBV15; tentative D call: TRBD2 (6 bases). Germline V CDR1 and CDR2: LNHNV, YYDKDF (reference sequence). The CDR3 has 15 residues. V lost 4 bases and J lost 3, with 13 bases in between. CDR3 sequence reads: CATSTERGNYNEQFF. CDR3 nucleotides: TGTGCCACCAGCACCGAGCGCGGGAACTACAATGAGCAGTTCTTC.

The V gene is TRBV5-6, the J gene TRBJ1-2; D is unresolved. V was pared by 7 bases and J by 5 bases, with 18 bases between. The CDR3 extends over 14 amino acids. Germline CDR1 and CDR2: SGHDT and YYEEEE. In DNA form, the CDR3 reads TGTGCCAGCCTCAGAAGAGGTGTCCTTTATGGCTACACCTTC. It codes for CASLRRGVLYGYTF.

This chain uses TRBV10-3 with TRBJ2-7; 9 bases are a match to TRBD1. The germline gives CDR1 ENHRY, CDR2 SYGVKD. CDR3 length equals 11 residues. V shed 8 bases and J 5 bases; nucleotides not matched to a gene: 1. Written as DNA, the CDR3 is TGTGCCATCGGGACAGGGAACGAGCAGTACTTC. Translated: CAIGTGNEQYF.

The rearrangement uses TRBV19 and TRBJ1-2; a possible D gene is TRBD1 (5 bases). Trimming took off 9 bases at V and 6 bases at J, with 35 bases between the two ends. CDR1 and CDR2 (germline): LNHDA, SQIVND (reference sequence). The CDR3 sequence is 19 residues long. CDR3 in amino acids: CASREGMKGQGFYFNGYTF. Here the CDR3 DNA reads TGTGCCAGCCGTGAAGGGATGAAGGGGCAGGGATTTTATTTTAATGGCTACACCTTC.

The gene calls are TRBV13 and TRBJ1-1; possible D gene TRBD1, 5 bases. CDR1 and CDR2 (germline): PRHDT, FYEKMQ (reference sequence). Deletions cut 5 bases from V and 4 bases from J, with 14 bases between. The CDR3 is made up of 14 amino acids. DNA for the CDR3: TGTGCCAGCAGCCGAGGGGCGAGGGGCACTGAAGCTTTCTTT. Translation gives CASSRGARGTEAFF.

V is TRBV19 and J is TRBJ1-2, with unresolved D. Germline CDR1 and CDR2: LNHDA and SQIVND (reference sequence). The germline V and J ends were trimmed by 4 bases and 0 bases, with 9 bases remaining between them. This CDR3 is 14 amino acids long. Written as DNA, the CDR3 is TGTGCCAGTAGTACCCGCGAGGCTAACTATGGCTACACCTTC. This sequence encodes CASSTREANYGYTF.

This clone showed up many times. The rearrangement links TRBV27 to TRBJ2-6; 7 bases are shared with TRBD1. The ends lost 6 bases at V and 4 bases at J; junction bases unmatched: 6. From germline, CDR1 is MNHEY and CDR2 SMNVEV (reference sequence). This CDR3 is 15 amino acids long. This CDR3 is CASRQDRAGANVLTF. DNA for the CDR3: TGTGCCAGCAGGCAAGACAGGGCGGGGGCCAACGTCCTGACTTTC. The variable domain in full, completed from reference TRBV27 and TRBJ2-6, reads EAQVTQNPRYLITVTGKKLTVTCSQNMNHEYMSWYRQDPGLGLRQIYYSMNVEVTDKGDVPEGYKVSRKEKRNFPLILESPSPNQTSLYFCASRQDRAGANVLTFGAGSRLTVL.

The chain is built from TRBV18 and TRBJ2-7; the D gene is possibly TRBD2 (6 bases). Germline V gene data show CDR1 as KGHSH and CDR2 as LQKENI. Trimming shortened V by 2 bases and J by 5 bases, and 10 bases separated the two germline ends. CDR3 size: 13 residues. As DNA, the CDR3 is TGTGCCAGCTCACCAGGGAGCGGGCACGAGCAGTACGTC. It translates to CASSPGSGHEQYV.

This chain connects TRBV11-2 to TRBJ1-1; D is unclear. The CDR3 has 13 amino acids. The germline V and J ends were trimmed by 4 bases and 12 bases, with 18 bases remaining between them. The germline V gene encodes CDR1 SGHAT and CDR2 FQNNGV. CDR3 loop: CASSSDRPLGTFF. For the CDR3, the DNA is TGTGCCAGCAGCTCGGACCGACCACTGGGTACTTTCTTT.

This sequence joins TRBV7-8 and TRBJ2-7, with a tentative D call TRBD1 (5 bases). V lost 4 bases to trimming and J lost 0 bases, with 10 bases between them. The CDR3 covers 14 residues. Germline-derived CDR1 and CDR2 are SGHVS and FQNEAQ. In DNA form, the CDR3 reads TGTGCCAGCAGCTCCGGACACAGCTCCTACGAGCAGTACGTC. Its protein is CASSSGHSSYEQYV.

V is TRBV10-3 and J is TRBJ1-2; 10 nucleotides line up with TRBD1. The J segment lost 6 bases and the V segment lost 2 bases, leaving 3 bases of the junction unmatched. The CDR3 length is 14 residues. Germline V gene sequence: CDR1 ENHRY, CDR2 SYGVKD. Here the CDR3 reads CAISEPTGGDGYTF. Written as DNA, the CDR3 is TGTGCCATCAGTGAGCCGACAGGGGGCGATGGCTACACCTTC.

V is TRBV2 and J is TRBJ2-7; 9 bases fit TRBD1. V lost 2 bases, J lost 12 bases, and 11 bases stayed unmatched. Germline V gene data show CDR1 as SNHLY and CDR2 as FYNNEI. This CDR3 contains 14 residues. CDR3 region: CASSEMEGQGYLYF. CDR3 sequence (DNA): TGTGCCAGCAGTGAAATGGAGGGACAGGGTTATTTGTACTTC. Supplemented by reference TRBV2 and TRBJ2-7, the full variable domain reads EPEVTQTPSHQVTQMGQEVILRCVPISNHLYFYWYRQILGQKVEFLVSFYNNEISEKSEIFDDQFSVERPDGSNFTLKIRSTKLEDSAMYFCASSEMEGQGYLYFGPGTRLTVT.

This clone was counted between two and nine times. CDR3 in amino acids: CASSMQEWEGYTF. The CDR3 DNA reads TGTGCCAGTAGTATGCAAGAATGGGAAGGCTACACCTTC. The chain has TRBV19 and TRBJ1-2; no clear D. CDR3 length: 13 residues. V shed 3 bases and J shed 8 bases, with 13 bases lying between them. The germline CDR1 and CDR2 sequences are LNHDA and SQIVND (reference sequence).